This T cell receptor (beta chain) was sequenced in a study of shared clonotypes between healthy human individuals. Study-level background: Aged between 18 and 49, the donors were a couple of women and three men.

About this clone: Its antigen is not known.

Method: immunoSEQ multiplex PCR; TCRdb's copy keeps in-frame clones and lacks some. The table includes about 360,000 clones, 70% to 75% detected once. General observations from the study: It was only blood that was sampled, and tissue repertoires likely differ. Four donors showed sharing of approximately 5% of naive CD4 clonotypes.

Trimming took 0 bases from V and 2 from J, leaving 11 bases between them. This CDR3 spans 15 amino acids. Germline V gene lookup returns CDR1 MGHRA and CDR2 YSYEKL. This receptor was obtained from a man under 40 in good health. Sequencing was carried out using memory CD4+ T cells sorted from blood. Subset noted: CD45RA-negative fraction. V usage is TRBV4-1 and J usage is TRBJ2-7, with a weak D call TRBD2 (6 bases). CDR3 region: CASSQDTGEAYEQYF. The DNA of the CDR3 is TGCGCCAGCAGCCAAGATACGGGAGAGGCCTACGAGCAGTACTTC.